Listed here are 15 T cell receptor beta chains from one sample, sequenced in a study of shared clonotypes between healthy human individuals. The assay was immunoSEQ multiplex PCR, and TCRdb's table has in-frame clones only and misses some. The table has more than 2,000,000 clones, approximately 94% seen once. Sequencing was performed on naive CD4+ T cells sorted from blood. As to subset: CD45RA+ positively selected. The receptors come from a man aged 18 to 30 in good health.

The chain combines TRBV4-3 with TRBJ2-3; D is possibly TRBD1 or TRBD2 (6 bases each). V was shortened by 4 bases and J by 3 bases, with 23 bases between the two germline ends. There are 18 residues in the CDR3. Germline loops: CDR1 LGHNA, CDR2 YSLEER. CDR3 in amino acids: CASSPRWSGGGGTDTQYF. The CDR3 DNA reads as TGCGCCAGCAGCCCCCGTTGGAGCGGAGGGGGTGGGACAGATACGCAGTATTTT.

CDR3 in DNA: TGTGCCAGCAGAGGCACCGTAGGGGTTTACGGCTACACCTTC. Translation gives CASRGTVGVYGYTF. This chain joins TRBV28 and TRBJ1-2; a possible D gene is TRBD1 (5 bases). CDR3 length equals 14 residues. V was trimmed by 6 bases and J by 8 bases, leaving 19 bases between them. Germline loops: CDR1 MDHEN, CDR2 SYDVKM.

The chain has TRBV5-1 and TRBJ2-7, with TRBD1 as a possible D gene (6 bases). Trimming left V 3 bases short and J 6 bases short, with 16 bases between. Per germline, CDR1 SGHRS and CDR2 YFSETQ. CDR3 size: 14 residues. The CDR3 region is CASSSFRGRGEQYF. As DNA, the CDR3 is TGCGCCAGCAGCTCCTTCAGGGGTAGGGGCGAGCAGTACTTC.

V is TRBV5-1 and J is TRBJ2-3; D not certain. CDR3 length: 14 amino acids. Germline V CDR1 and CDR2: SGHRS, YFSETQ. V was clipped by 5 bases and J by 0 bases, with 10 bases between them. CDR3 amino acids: CASRTEDSTDTQYF. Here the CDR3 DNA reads TGCGCCAGCAGAACGGAAGATAGCACAGATACGCAGTATTTT. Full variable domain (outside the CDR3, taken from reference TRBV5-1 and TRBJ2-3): KAGVTQTPRYLIKTRGQQVTLSCSPISGHRSVSWYQQTPGQGLQFLFEYFSETQRNKGNFPGRFSGRQFSNSRSEMNVSTLELGDSALYLCASRTEDSTDTQYFGPGTRLTVL.

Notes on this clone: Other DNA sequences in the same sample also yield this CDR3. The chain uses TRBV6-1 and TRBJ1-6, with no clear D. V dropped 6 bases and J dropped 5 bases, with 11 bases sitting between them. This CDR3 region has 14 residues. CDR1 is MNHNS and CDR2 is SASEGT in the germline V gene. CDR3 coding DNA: TGTGCCAGCAGGGTCGGGGTAAATAATTCACCCCTCCACTTT. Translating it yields CASRVGVNNSPLHF.

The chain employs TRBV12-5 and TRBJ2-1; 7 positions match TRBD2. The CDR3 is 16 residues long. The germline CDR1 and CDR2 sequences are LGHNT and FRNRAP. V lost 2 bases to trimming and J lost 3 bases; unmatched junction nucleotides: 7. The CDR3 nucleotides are TGTGCTAGTGGTTTGTCTCCTCTAGCGGACTACAATGAGCAGTTCTTC. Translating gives CASGLSPLADYNEQFF.

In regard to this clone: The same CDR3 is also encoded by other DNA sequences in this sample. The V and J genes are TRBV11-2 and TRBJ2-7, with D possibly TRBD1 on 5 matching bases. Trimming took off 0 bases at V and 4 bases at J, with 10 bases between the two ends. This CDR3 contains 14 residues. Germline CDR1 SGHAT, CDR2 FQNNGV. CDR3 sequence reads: CASSLEAGYYEQYF. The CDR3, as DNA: TGTGCCAGCAGCTTAGAGGCAGGGTATTACGAGCAGTACTTC.

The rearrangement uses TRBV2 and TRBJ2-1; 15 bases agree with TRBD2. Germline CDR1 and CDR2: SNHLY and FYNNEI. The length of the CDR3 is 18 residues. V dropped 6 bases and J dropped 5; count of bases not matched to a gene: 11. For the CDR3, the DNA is TGTGCCAGCAGGGGGGGACTAGCGGGAGGAGGCCCCAACAATGAGCAGTTCTTC. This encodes CASRGGLAGGGPNNEQFF.

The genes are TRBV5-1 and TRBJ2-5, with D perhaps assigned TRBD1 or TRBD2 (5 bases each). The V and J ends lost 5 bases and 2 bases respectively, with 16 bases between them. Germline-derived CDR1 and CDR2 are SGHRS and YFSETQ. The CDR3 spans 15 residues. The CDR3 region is CASSPAPGTQETQYF. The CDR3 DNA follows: TGCGCCAGCAGTCCCGCCCCCGGGACGCAAGAGACCCAGTACTTC.

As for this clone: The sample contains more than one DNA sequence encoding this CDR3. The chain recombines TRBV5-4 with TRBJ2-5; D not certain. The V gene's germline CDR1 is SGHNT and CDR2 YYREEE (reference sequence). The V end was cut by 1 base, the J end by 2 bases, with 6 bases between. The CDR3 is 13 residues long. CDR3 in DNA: TGTGCCAGCAGCTTGATGGGTCAAGAGACCCAGTACTTC. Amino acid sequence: CASSLMGQETQYF.

This CDR3 reads CASSLPGPPYEQYF. CDR3 bases: TGTGCCAGCAGCTTGCCGGGACCTCCCTACGAGCAGTACTTC. The rearrangement links TRBV5-4 to TRBJ2-7, with D possibly being TRBD1 or TRBD2 (5 bases each). Germline V lookup: CDR1 SGHNT, CDR2 YYREEE (reference sequence). The CDR3 runs to 14 residues. Trimming pared 1 base from V and 2 bases from J, leaving 10 bases between.

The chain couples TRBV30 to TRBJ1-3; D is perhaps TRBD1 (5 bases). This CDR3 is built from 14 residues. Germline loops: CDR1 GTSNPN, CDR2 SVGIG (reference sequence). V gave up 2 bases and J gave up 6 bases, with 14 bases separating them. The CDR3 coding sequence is TGTGCCTGGAGTCCAGGGAGAAGTACAAACACCATATATTTT. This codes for CAWSPGRSTNTIYF.

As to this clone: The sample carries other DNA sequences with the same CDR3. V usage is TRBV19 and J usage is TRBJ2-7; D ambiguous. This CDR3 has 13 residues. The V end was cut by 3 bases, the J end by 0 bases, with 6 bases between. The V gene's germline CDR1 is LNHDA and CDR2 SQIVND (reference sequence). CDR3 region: CASSIGSSYEQYF. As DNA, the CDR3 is TGTGCCAGTAGTATTGGCAGCTCCTACGAGCAGTACTTC.

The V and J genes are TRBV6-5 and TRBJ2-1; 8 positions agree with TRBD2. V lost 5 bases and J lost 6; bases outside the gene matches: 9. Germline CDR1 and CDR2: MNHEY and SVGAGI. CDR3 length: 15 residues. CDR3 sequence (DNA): TGTGCCAGCAGTAGCCCTAGCGGGCCACTCAATGAGCAGTTCTTC. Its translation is CASSSPSGPLNEQFF.

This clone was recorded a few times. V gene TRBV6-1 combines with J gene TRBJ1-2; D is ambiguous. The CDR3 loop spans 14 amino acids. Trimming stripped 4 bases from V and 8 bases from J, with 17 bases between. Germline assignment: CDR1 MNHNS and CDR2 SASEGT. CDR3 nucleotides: TGTGCCAGCAGTGCTTCGGGAACCTTGGGGGGCTACACCTTC. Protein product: CASSASGTLGGYTF.